This T cell receptor (beta chain) was captured in a study of graft-versus-host responses after intestinal transplantation. Looking at the study overall: Induction with anti-thymocyte globulin, then tacrolimus and steroids for roughly three years, was given to all recipients.

A note on this clone: The antigen remains undetermined.

CDR1 and CDR2 from the germline V gene are MGHDK and SYGVNS. Trimming removed 7 bases at V and 1 base at J, with 14 bases between. This CDR3 has 15 amino acids. The method was immunoSEQ multiplex PCR; TCRdb's version includes in-frame clones alone and lacks a portion of them. In the table there are about 88,000 clones, about 91% of which are singletons. The source is a human donor who was the organ donor for an intestinal transplant. The chain combines TRBV25-1 with TRBJ2-1, with a tentative D call TRBD1 (6 bases). The source material was unstimulated CD4+ T cells sorted from spleen or lymph node cells, sampled before transplant. The CDR3 DNA is TGTGCCAGCAACTCTGGACAGACTTCCTACAATGAGCAGTTCTTC. Translating it yields CASNSGQTSYNEQFF.